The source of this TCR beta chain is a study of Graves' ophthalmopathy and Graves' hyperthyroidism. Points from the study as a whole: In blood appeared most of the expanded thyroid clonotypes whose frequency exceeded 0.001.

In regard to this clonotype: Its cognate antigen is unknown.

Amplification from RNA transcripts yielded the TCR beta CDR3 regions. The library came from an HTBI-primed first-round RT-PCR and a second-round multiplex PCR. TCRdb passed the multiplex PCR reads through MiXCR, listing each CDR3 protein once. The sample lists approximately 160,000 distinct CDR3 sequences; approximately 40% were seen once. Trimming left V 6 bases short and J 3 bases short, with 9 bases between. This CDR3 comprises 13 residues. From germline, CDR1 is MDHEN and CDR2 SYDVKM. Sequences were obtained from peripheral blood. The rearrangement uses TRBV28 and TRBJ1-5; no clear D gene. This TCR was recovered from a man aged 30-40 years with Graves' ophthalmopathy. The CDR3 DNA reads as TGTGCCAGCAGCCCCGCCTCCAATCAGCCCCAGCATTTT. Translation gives CASSPASNQPQHF.